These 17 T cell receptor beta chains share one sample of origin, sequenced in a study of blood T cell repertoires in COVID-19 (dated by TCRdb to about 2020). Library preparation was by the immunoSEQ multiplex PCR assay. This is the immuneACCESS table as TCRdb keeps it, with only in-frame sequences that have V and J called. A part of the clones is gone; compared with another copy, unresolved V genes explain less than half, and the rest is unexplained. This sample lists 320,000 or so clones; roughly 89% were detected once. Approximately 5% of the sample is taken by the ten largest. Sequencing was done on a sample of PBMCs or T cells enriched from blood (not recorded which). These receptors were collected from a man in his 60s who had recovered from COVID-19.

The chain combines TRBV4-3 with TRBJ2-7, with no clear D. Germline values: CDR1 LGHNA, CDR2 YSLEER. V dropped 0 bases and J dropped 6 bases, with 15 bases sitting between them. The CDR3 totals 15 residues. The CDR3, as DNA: TGCGCCAGCAGCCAAGATCGGTGGAGCTTCGGCGAGCAGTACTTC. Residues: CASSQDRWSFGEQYF.

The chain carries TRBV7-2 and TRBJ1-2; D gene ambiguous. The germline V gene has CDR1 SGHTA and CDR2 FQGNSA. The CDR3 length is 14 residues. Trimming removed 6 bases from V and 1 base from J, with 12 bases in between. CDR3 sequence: CASSWGVDNYGYTF. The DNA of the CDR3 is TGTGCCAGCAGTTGGGGAGTTGATAACTATGGCTACACCTTC.

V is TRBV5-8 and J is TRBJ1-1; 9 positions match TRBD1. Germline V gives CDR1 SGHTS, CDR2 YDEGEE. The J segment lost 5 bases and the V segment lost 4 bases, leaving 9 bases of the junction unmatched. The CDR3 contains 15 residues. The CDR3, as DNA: TGTGCCAGCAGCATGACCGGGACAGGGCTTACTGAAGCTTTCTTT. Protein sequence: CASSMTGTGLTEAFF.

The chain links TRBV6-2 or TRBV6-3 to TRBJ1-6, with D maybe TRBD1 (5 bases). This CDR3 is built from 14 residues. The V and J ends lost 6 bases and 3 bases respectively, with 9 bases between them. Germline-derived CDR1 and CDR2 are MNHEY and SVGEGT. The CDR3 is CASSVTDYNSPLHF. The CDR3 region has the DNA TGTGCCAGCAGCGTGACAGACTATAATTCACCCCTCCACTTT.

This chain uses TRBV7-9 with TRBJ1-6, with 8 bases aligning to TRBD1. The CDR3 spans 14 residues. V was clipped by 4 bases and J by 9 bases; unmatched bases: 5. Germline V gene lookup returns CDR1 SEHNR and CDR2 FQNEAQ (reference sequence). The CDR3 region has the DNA TGTGCCAGCAGCTCACAGGGGGAATTTTCACCCCTCCACTTT. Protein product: CASSSQGEFSPLHF.

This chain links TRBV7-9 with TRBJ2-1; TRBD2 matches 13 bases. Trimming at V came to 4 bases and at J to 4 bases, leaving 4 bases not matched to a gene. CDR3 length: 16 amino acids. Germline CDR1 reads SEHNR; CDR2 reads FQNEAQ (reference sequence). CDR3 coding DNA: TGTGCCAGCAGCTCCCGGACTAGCGGGAGATACAATGAGCAGTTCTTC. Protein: CASSSRTSGRYNEQFF. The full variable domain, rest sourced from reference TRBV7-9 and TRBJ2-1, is DTGVSQNPRHKITKRGQNVTFRCDPISEHNRLYWYRQTLGQGPEFLTYFQNEAQLEKSRLLSDRFSAERPKGSFSTLEIQRTEQGDSAMYLCASSSRTSGRYNEQFFGPGTRLTVL.

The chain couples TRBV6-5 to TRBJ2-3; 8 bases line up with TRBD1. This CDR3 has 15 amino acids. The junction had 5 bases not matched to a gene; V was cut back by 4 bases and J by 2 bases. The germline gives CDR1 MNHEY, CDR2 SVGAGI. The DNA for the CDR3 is TGTGCCAGCAGTTCTTACAGGGGGAACACAGATACGCAGTATTTT. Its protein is CASSSYRGNTDTQYF.

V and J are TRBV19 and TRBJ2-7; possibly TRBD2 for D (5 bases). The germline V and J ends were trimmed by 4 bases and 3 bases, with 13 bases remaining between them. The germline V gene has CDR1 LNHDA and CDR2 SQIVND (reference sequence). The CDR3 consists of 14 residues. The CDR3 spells CASSNGGIHYEQYF. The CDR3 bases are TGTGCCAGTAGTAACGGAGGAATACACTACGAGCAGTACTTC.

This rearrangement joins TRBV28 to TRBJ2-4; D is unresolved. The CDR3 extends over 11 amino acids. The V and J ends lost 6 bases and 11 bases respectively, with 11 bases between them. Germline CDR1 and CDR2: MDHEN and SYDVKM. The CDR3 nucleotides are TGTGCCAGCAGACAACGGAGCCTTCAGTACTTC. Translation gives CASRQRSLQYF.

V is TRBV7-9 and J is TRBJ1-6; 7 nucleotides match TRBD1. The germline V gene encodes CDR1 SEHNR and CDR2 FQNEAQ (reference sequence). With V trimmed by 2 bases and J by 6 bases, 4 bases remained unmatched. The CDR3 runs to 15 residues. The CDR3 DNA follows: TGTGCCAGCAGCTTAACCGGGACAGTTAATTCACCCCTCCACTTT. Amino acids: CASSLTGTVNSPLHF.

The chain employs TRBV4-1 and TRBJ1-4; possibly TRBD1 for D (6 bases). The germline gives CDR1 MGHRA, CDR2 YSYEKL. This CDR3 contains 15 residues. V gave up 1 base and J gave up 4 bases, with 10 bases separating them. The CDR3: CASSQGTAYNEKLFF. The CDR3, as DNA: TGCGCCAGCAGCCAAGGGACAGCCTATAATGAAAAACTGTTTTTT.

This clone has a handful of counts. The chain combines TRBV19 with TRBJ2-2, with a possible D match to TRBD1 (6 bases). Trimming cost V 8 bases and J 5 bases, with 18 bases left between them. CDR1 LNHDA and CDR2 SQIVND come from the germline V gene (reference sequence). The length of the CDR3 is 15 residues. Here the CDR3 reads CASRSLDSYTGELFF. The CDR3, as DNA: TGTGCCAGTCGAAGCCTGGACAGTTATACCGGGGAGCTGTTTTTT.

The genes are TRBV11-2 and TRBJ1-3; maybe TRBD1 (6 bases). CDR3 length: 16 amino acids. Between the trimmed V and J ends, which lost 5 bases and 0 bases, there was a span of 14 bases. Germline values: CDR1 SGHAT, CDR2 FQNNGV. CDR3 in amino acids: CASSPGARASGNTIYF. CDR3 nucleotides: TGTGCCAGCAGCCCAGGGGCCAGGGCCTCTGGAAACACCATATATTTT.

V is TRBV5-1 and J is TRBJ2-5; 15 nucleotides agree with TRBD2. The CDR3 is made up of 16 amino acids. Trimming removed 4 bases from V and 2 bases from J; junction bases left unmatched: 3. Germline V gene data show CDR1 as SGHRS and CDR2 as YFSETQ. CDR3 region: CASSPGLAGGQETQYF. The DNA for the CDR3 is TGCGCCAGCAGCCCGGGACTAGCGGGAGGTCAAGAGACCCAGTACTTC.

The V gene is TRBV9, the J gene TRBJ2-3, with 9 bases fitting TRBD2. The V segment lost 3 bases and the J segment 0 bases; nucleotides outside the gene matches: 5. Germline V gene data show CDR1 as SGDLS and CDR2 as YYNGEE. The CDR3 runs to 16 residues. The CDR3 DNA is TGTGCCAGCAGCGACCGACTAGCGGCTAGCACAGATACGCAGTATTTT. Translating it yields CASSDRLAASTDTQYF.

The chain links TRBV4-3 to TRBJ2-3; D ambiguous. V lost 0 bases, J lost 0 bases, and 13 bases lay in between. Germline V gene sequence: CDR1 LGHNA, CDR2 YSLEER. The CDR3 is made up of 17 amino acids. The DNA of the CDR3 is TGCGCCAGCAGCCAAGAGCCAGGCCGCCTAAGCACAGATACGCAGTATTTT. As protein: CASSQEPGRLSTDTQYF.

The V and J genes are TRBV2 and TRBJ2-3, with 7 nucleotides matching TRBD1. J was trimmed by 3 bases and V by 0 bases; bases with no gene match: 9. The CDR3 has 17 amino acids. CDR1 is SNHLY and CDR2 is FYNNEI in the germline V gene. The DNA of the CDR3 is TGTGCCAGCAGTGAAGCACAGGGGATAAGGGGAACAGATACGCAGTATTTT. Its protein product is CASSEAQGIRGTDTQYF.